The clone carrying this T cell receptor beta chain occurred many times. Antigen: not known. This sample was taken from a study of T cells after yellow fever vaccination. On the study more broadly: Low-cell-number fractions were prepared with SMART-Seq v4 Ultra Low Input. Study-wide results and caveats: Booster samples showed a return of most primary-vaccination clones (around 95% CD4, about 88% CD8). Peaking on day 5 versus 15, the secondary response was faster but weaker.

V was shortened by 3 bases and J by 8 bases, with 10 bases between the two germline ends. The germline V gene encodes CDR1 ENHRY and CDR2 SYGVKD. This CDR3 region has 12 residues. Production of TCR cDNA was by 5'RACE template switching, which also added a universal primer site and UMIs. Each CDR3 protein is one row after TCRdb ran MiXCR on the 5' RACE reads. The sample lists 300,000 to 350,000 distinct CDR3 sequences, 3.5% to 4.5% occurring once. This sequence originates from a man between 18 and 29 years old who received the YFV17D yellow fever vaccine. The genes are TRBV10-3 and TRBJ1-1; D uncertain. The sequenced sample was PBMCs, obtained 15 days after the yellow fever booster vaccination. The CDR3 loop is CAISEVGQEAFF. The CDR3 DNA sequence: TGTGCCATCAGTGAAGTTGGGCAGGAAGCTTTCTTT.